The clone carrying this T cell receptor beta chain occurred a few times. The sample comes from a study of early T cells in non-severe SARS-CoV-2 infection. V was pared by 2 bases and J by 1 base, with 11 bases between. CDR3 length equals 15 residues. CDR1 SGHAT and CDR2 FQNNGV come from the germline V gene. Separate cDNA molecules each had unique molecular identifiers attached to them. MiXCR, applied by TCRdb to the 5' RACE reads, yields one record per CDR3 protein. The sample has about 60,000 distinct CDR3 sequences; approximately 9% are singletons. The genes are TRBV11-2 and TRBJ1-1; D gene ambiguous. The TCR comes from an adult who was a healthcare worker with PCR-confirmed SARS-CoV-2 infection or an uninfected control (not recorded which). The sample consisted of whole blood. The CDR3 spells CASSLTDRRNTEAFF. The CDR3 nucleotides read TGTGCCAGCAGCTTAACGGACCGGAGGAACACTGAAGCTTTCTTT.